These 5 T cell receptor beta chains were all obtained from the same sample, sequenced in a study of T cells in Graves' hyperthyroidism and ophthalmopathy. RNA transcripts gave rise to amplified TCR beta CDR3 regions. The HTBI primer set served for first-round RT-PCR of the TCR CDR3. One entry per CDR3 protein, called by TCRdb with MiXCR from the multiplex PCR reads. The table has about 640,000 distinct CDR3 sequences, about a fifth seen once. Material for sequencing was blood. Receptor source: a man aged 25 to 45 with Graves' ophthalmopathy.

The J gene is TRBJ2-2, the V gene TRBV20-1, with D tentatively TRBD1 (5 bases). The V end was cut by 4 bases, the J end by 3 bases, with 9 bases between. Looked up from germline, CDR1 is DFQATT and CDR2 is SNEGSKA (reference sequence). The CDR3 spans 13 residues. In DNA form, the CDR3 reads TGCAGTGCTACCGCGACAGACACCGGGGAGCTGTTTTTT. Protein product: CSATATDTGELFF.

This clonotype has just a few counts. The V and J genes are TRBV2 and TRBJ2-6; 8 bases align to TRBD1. The CDR3 runs 16 residues. The V gene's germline CDR1 is SNHLY and CDR2 FYNNEI. After removal of 8 bases from V and 3 bases from J, the junction contained 9 bases not matched to a gene. This CDR3 is CASAKDRVYGANVLTF. In DNA, the CDR3 is TGTGCCAGCGCGAAGGACAGGGTATATGGGGCCAACGTCCTGACTTTC.

The CDR3 loop is CASSSGTPEGGYTF. For the CDR3, the DNA is TGTGCCAGCAGCTCGGGGACCCCGGAGGGTGGCTACACCTTC. The chain combines TRBV7-9 with TRBJ1-2; D may be TRBD1 (5 bases). With 4 bases removed from V and 7 bases from J, the gap between germline ends came to 16 bases. Germline lookup yields CDR1 SEHNR and CDR2 FQNEAQ (reference sequence). The CDR3 covers 14 residues.

The V and J genes are TRBV5-6 and TRBJ1-2; TRBD1 aligns across 10 bases. V trimming: 3 bases; J trimming: 8 bases; junction bases outside the gene matches: 4. This CDR3 has 13 residues. Per germline, CDR1 SGHDT and CDR2 YYEEEE. Here the CDR3 DNA reads TGTGCCAGCAGCTGGGGGACAGGGGTCGGCTACACCTTC. It yields the protein CASSWGTGVGYTF.

Comment on this clonotype: Germline and junction disagree at one end, which may indicate a read error. This chain joins TRBV5-1 and TRBJ2-5; D uncertain. CDR1 is SGHRS, CDR2 YFSETQ, per germline. This CDR3 is built from 9 residues. The CDR3 loop reads CASSPGGDF. DNA for the CDR3: TGCGCCAGCAGCCCCGGCGGAGACTTC.